One and the same sample provided the 17 T cell receptor beta chains below, sequenced in a study of T cells after posttransplantation cyclophosphamide. Treatment was busulfan-fludarabine conditioning, a marrow graft, and cyclophosphamide on days +3 and +4. Using immunoSEQ multiplex PCR, the repertoire was profiled, and TCRdb retains in-frame clones only, with some absent. The sample records roughly 10,000 clones, over 80% being singletons. Here the sequenced sample was PBMCs, taken roughly 2,000 days after allogeneic stem cell transplant with posttransplant cyclophosphamide. Every receptor here comes from a female patient aged 45-65 years who received an allogeneic stem cell transplant from a related donor, was CMV-positive, and had no GVHD. Some T cells may be transferred from the graft donor.

The chain carries TRBV11-2 and TRBJ2-1; D is possibly TRBD1 (6 bases). Germline CDR1 is SGHAT and CDR2 is FQNNGV. This CDR3 region has 15 residues. Trimming pared 5 bases from V and 8 bases from J, leaving 19 bases between. CDR3 amino acids: CASSMAGTLLDEQFF. CDR3 DNA sequence: TGTGCCAGCAGCATGGCCGGGACATTGTTGGATGAGCAGTTCTTC.

The chain employs TRBV10-3 and TRBJ1-2, with 9 bases aligning to TRBD1. The trim removed 2 bases at V and 5 bases at J, leaving 12 bases unmatched. CDR1 is ENHRY and CDR2 is SYGVKD in the germline V gene. The CDR3 runs 17 residues. CDR3 sequence: CAISETPVTGGRYGYTF. Here the CDR3 DNA reads TGTGCCATCAGTGAGACCCCCGTGACAGGGGGTCGGTATGGCTACACCTTC.

The chain couples TRBV28 to TRBJ2-7, with a tentative D call TRBD1 (5 bases). The length of the CDR3 is 16 residues. V was trimmed by 6 bases and J by 6 bases, leaving 24 bases between them. Germline V gives CDR1 MDHEN, CDR2 SYDVKM. CDR3 in DNA: TGTGCCAGCAGCCATAGAGTTGGGGCCAGGGCCGCCGAGCAGTACTTC. This encodes CASSHRVGARAAEQYF.

The chain joins TRBV28 to TRBJ2-3, with TRBD1 matching over 7 bases. V gave up 9 bases and J gave up 3 bases; unmatched junction bases: 6. The CDR3 runs to 13 residues. The germline V gene has CDR1 MDHEN and CDR2 SYDVKM. The CDR3 reads CASLRQGTDTQYF. The CDR3 DNA is TGTGCCAGTCTCCGACAGGGAACAGATACGCAGTATTTT.

The rearrangement joins TRBV5-4 to TRBJ2-3, with 9 bases aligning to TRBD2. The CDR3 contains 15 residues. The V gene's germline CDR1 is SGHNT and CDR2 YYREEE (reference sequence). Trimming removed 4 bases from V and 5 bases from J; junction bases left unmatched: 8. CDR3 DNA sequence: TGTGCCAGCAGCACCGGGGTAGCGGGAGTAGATACGCAGTATTTT. It specifies CASSTGVAGVDTQYF.

The rearrangement links TRBV14 to TRBJ2-2, with D possibly being TRBD2 (6 bases). Germline V lookup: CDR1 SGHDN, CDR2 FVKESK. V lost 5 bases, J lost 7 bases, and 14 bases lay in between. The CDR3 has 14 residues. The DNA of the CDR3 is TGTGCCAGCAGCAGGGGCCGGGAGTACGGGGAGCTGTTTTTT. It yields the protein CASSRGREYGELFF.

The rearrangement uses TRBV4-2 and TRBJ2-1; the D is unclear. The germline V and J ends were trimmed by 0 bases and 10 bases, with 19 bases remaining between them. From germline, CDR1 is LGHNA and CDR2 YNFKEQ. This CDR3 region has 16 residues. The CDR3 here is CASSQDLGYELGEQFF. CDR3 bases: TGTGCCAGCAGCCAAGACCTGGGCTACGAACTTGGGGAGCAGTTCTTC.

The rearrangement links TRBV15 to TRBJ2-1, with TRBD2 matching over 15 bases. V gave up 3 bases and J gave up 15 bases; unmatched junction bases: 9. There are 15 residues in the CDR3. Germline V gene data show CDR1 as LNHNV and CDR2 as YYDKDF (reference sequence). The CDR3 is CATSSNGLAGGEVFF. The CDR3 region has the DNA TGTGCCACCAGCAGCAATGGACTAGCGGGAGGGGAGGTGTTCTTC. Together with reference TRBV15 and TRBJ2-1, the CDR3 gives the full variable domain: DAMVIQNPRYQVTQFGKPVTLSCSQTLNHNVMYWYQQKSSQAPKLLFHYYDKDFNNEADTPDNFQSRRPNTSFCFLDIRSPGLGDTAMYLCATSSNGLAGGEVFFGPGTRLTVL.

CDR3 DNA sequence: TGTGCCAGCAGTTACTCGATTACGGGAGCCGGTGGCGAGCAGTACTTC. This encodes CASSYSITGAGGEQYF. V and J are TRBV6-5 and TRBJ2-7, with D possibly matching TRBD2 (6 bases). The CDR3 spans 16 residues. Looked up from germline, CDR1 is MNHEY and CDR2 is SVGAGI. V was trimmed by 0 bases and J by 6 bases, leaving 18 bases between them.

The rearrangement joins TRBV5-1 to TRBJ2-1, with D possibly TRBD2 on 6 matching bases. The germline gives CDR1 SGHRS, CDR2 YFSETQ. The CDR3 length is 16 residues. V dropped 4 bases and J dropped 2 bases, with 16 bases sitting between them. The CDR3 bases are TGCGCCAGCAGCCCTCACCTGCGGGGACCCTACAATGAGCAGTTCTTC. Translation: CASSPHLRGPYNEQFF.

The CDR3: CASSQDTSGSTDTQYF. The CDR3 DNA sequence: TGTGCCAGCAGCCAAGATACTAGCGGGAGTACAGATACGCAGTATTTT. V is TRBV4-2 and J is TRBJ2-3; 11 nucleotides align to TRBD2. Trimming at V came to 0 bases and at J to 3 bases, leaving 2 bases not matched to a gene. Germline lookup yields CDR1 LGHNA and CDR2 YNFKEQ. This CDR3 has 16 amino acids.

This clone was counted once. The chain couples TRBV5-1 to TRBJ2-7, with 8 bases identical to TRBD2. V dropped 0 bases and J dropped 3; count of bases not matched to a gene: 14. The germline V gene encodes CDR1 SGHRS and CDR2 YFSETQ. This CDR3 contains 18 residues. CDR3 nucleotides: TGCGCCAGCAGCTTGGAGGGGGTCAATAGCGGGACATTCTACGAGCAGTACTTC. Translated, it gives CASSLEGVNSGTFYEQYF.

This rearrangement joins TRBV7-6 to TRBJ2-1; no clear D gene. CDR3 size: 15 residues. With 7 bases removed from V and 2 bases from J, the gap between germline ends came to 15 bases. Germline assignment: CDR1 SGHVS and CDR2 FNYEAQ. The CDR3 region has the DNA TGTGCCAGCACCAATGTCTACCGCGCCTACAATGAGCAGTTCTTC. It translates to CASTNVYRAYNEQFF.

The V gene is TRBV7-3, the J gene TRBJ2-2, with TRBD2 identical over 7 bases. Losses at the gene ends were 2 bases for V and 0 bases for J; bases not matched to a gene: 3. The germline V gene has CDR1 SGHTA and CDR2 FQGTGA. The CDR3 length is 16 residues. The CDR3 sequence: CASSLPSGANTGELFF. CDR3 in DNA: TGTGCCAGCAGCTTACCTAGCGGCGCGAACACCGGGGAGCTGTTTTTT.

This rearrangement joins TRBV5-8 to TRBJ1-2; 9 bases match TRBD1. Germline CDR1 is SGHTS and CDR2 is YDEGEE. CDR3 size: 14 residues. V shed 4 bases and J 3 bases; nucleotides not matched to a gene: 4. The CDR3 here is CASSMDRGYYGYTF. In DNA, the CDR3 is TGTGCCAGCAGCATGGACAGGGGATACTATGGCTACACCTTC.

The chain couples TRBV11-2 to TRBJ2-7; the D is unclear. There are 12 residues in the CDR3. Germline V CDR1 and CDR2: SGHAT, FQNNGV. The V end was cut by 5 bases, the J end by 5 bases, with 10 bases between. The CDR3 region is CASSEFEDEQYF. The DNA for the CDR3 is TGTGCCAGCAGCGAATTCGAGGACGAGCAGTACTTC.

The rearrangement uses TRBV30 and TRBJ2-1; a possible D gene is TRBD2 (5 bases). Per the germline V gene, CDR1 is GTSNPN and CDR2 is SVGIG (reference sequence). Trimming removed 0 bases from V and 0 bases from J, with 15 bases in between. The CDR3 spans 17 residues. The CDR3 loop is CAWSVPDPGSSYNEQFF. The DNA for the CDR3 is TGTGCCTGGAGTGTACCAGACCCGGGGAGCTCCTACAATGAGCAGTTCTTC. The complete variable domain, with remaining parts taken from reference TRBV30 and TRBJ2-1, reads SQTIHQWPATLVQPVGSPLSLECTVEGTSNPNLYWYRQAAGRGLQLLFYSVGIGQISSEVPQNLSASRPQDRQFILSSKKLLLSDSGFYLCAWSVPDPGSSYNEQFFGPGTRLTVL.